This TCR beta chain emerged from a study of blood T cell repertoires in COVID-19 (dated by TCRdb to the early 2020s). Study-level background: The collaborator samples originated in the United States, Italy and Spain and spanned the acute and convalescent phases of COVID-19. Subjects who had been exposed to COVID-19, were actively infected with it, or had recovered from it provided the deeply sampled blood TCRbeta repertoires that made up the dataset. Where available, HLA class I and class II types were obtained from metadata supplied by the sample provider rather than from assay-based typing. Samples came from the ongoing ImmuneRACE study (first 160 participants) plus 1,254 subjects from 6 global collaborators. The sample metadata nearly always contained a de-identified subject ID, COVID-19 status, age in years and sex. The prospective study material was composed of cDNA or gDNA derived from T cells, B-cell-depleted T cells, or PBMCs. The repertoires were released in a freely available public database intended as a resource for research on the immune response to SARS-CoV-2.

TCRbeta CDR3 regions were amplified from genomic DNA by means of the immunoSEQ Assay, a bias-controlled multiplex PCR. For the original study's pipeline: Within the assay, amplification of reference gene primers was used to estimate how many nucleated cells each sample contained. To quantify the absolute abundance of each unique TCRbeta CDR3 rearrangement, sequence reads were collapsed and filtered. For each sample, productive Simpson clonality was calculated as the square root of Simpson's diversity index over productive rearrangements. TCRdb mirrors the immuneACCESS table, restricted to in-frame sequences. Some clones are absent from its copies; in checked studies, under half trace to an unresolved V gene, and the reason for the others is unknown. The V and J calls and clone size come from that table; D and trimming were worked out from the DNA. The sample table contains hundreds of thousands of clones; only one count was recorded for more than 75% of them. Jointly, the top ten make up around 7.4% of the sample.

The paper as a whole reports these results and caveats: Clinical and demographic metadata were provided uncurated, with the amount varying by source and participant.

The V and J ends are trimmed by 4 bases and 3 bases, leaving 3 bases between them. CDR1 and CDR2 were assigned from the germline V gene as SGHDN and FVKESK. The CDR3 measures 11 amino acids from cysteine to phenylalanine. Left in the record is the CDR3 DNA by itself, 33 bases read in frame from the first base. Participants in the prospective study were aged about 18 to 89 years, lived in over 20 United States geographic areas, and enrolled through a virtual design. In the prospective study, participants were assigned to cohorts based on the clinical history participants reported in a screening survey and a study questionnaire. In the prospective study, mobile phlebotomists collected whole blood, serum and a nasopharyngeal or oropharyngeal swab from each participant. Over a roughly 2-month period, participants in the prospective study had the option of providing additional blood draws and questionnaires. Blood samples from the prospective study were shipped frozen or at room temperature prior to DNA extraction.

Notes on this clone: What antigen it recognizes has not been identified. Qualities for individual bases were not recorded, and no much larger clone is one base off.

This clonotype was obtained from a woman in her 40s with acute COVID-19. Recombination linked TRBV14 to TRBJ2-5, with the D gene not clear enough to name. Specimen: PBMCs or T cells enriched from blood (not recorded which). CDR3 protein: CASSLKETQYF. The nucleotides are TGTGCCAGCAGCCTTAAAGAGACCCAGTACTTC.